A single sample is the source of the 18 T cell receptor beta chains below, sequenced in a study of vaccination and CD4 T cells after COVID-19. Treatment specified: approximately nine-day PBMC culture with coronavirus spike peptide pools or control peptides (ViraFEST assay). CD4+ T cells that came from the unexposed donor were collected before the COVID-19 pandemic (2011-2018). What these receptors recognize is not known. Sequenced with the Oncomine TCR Beta short-read assay was DNA taken from cultured CD4+ T cells. Genomic DNA extraction was carried out from cultured CD4+ T cells. MiXCR was run by TCRdb on the PCR reads, yielding one entry per CDR3 protein. The table lists some 9,200 distinct CDR3 sequences, 35% to 45% of them singletons. The sample comprised CD4+ T cells from blood, cultured in vitro. Receptor source: a human donor in good health.

V and J are TRBV2 and TRBJ1-5, with 10 bases that match TRBD1. The V gene end was trimmed by 5 bases and the J gene end by 7 bases; junction bases not matched to a gene: 8. CDR3 length: 15 amino acids. The germline V gene encodes CDR1 SNHLY and CDR2 FYNNEI. CDR3 bases: TGTGCCAGCAGTTCCGGGACAGGGGAGCGACAGCCCCAGCATTTT. Translating gives CASSSGTGERQPQHF.

This chain uses TRBV6-1 with TRBJ1-5; perhaps TRBD1 as D (5 bases). The CDR3 contains 15 residues. The V gene's germline CDR1 is MNHNS and CDR2 SASEGT. V was shortened by 6 bases and J by 9 bases, with 21 bases between the two germline ends. The CDR3 DNA reads as TGTGCCAGCAGGGACCGGACAACTGAAGGTGGGCCCCAGCATTTT. This encodes CASRDRTTEGGPQHF.

The chain is built from TRBV6-2 or TRBV6-3 and TRBJ2-7; TRBD2 matches at 7 bases. This CDR3 spans 14 amino acids. CDR1 and CDR2 from the germline V gene are MNHEY and SVGEGT. Losses at the gene ends were 2 bases for V and 3 bases for J; bases not matched to a gene: 4. Here the CDR3 reads CASSYLPGGYEQYF. DNA of the CDR3: TGTGCCAGCAGTTACCTCCCGGGAGGCTACGAGCAGTACTTC.

This clonotype turned up a few times. The chain recombines TRBV11-2 with TRBJ1-1; TRBD1 matches at 8 bases. V dropped 2 bases and J dropped 4; count of bases not matched to a gene: 0. The CDR3 length is 13 residues. CDR1 and CDR2 (germline): SGHAT, FQNNGV. The CDR3 reads CASSLTGGTEAFF. In nucleotides, the CDR3 is TGTGCCAGCAGCTTAACAGGGGGCACTGAAGCTTTCTTT.

This clonotype was counted only a few times. This chain connects TRBV28 to TRBJ1-1; D uncertain. Germline V gene lookup returns CDR1 MDHEN and CDR2 SYDVKM. This CDR3 has 13 residues. The V gene lost 11 bases and the J gene lost 3 bases, with 16 bases spanning the gap. The CDR3 nucleotides read TGTGCCCTGGGAAGGAGGAGGGACACTGAAGCTTTCTTT. Its protein is CALGRRRDTEAFF.

This chain joins TRBV10-3 and TRBJ2-1, with a weak D call TRBD2 (6 bases). The V gene's germline CDR1 is ENHRY and CDR2 SYGVKD. V dropped 0 bases and J dropped 4 bases, with 16 bases sitting between them. The CDR3 extends over 17 amino acids. CDR3 in amino acids: CAISESERDSRYNEQFF. The DNA for the CDR3 is TGTGCCATCAGTGAGTCGGAGAGGGACTCTAGATACAATGAGCAGTTCTTC.

This clonotype was seen only once. A junction end diverges from the germline sequence, so it may reflect a read error. The chain carries TRBV6-5 and TRBJ2-7; possible D gene TRBD1, 6 bases. Germline V lookup: CDR1 MNHEY, CDR2 SVGAGI. CDR3 size: 13 residues. The CDR3 protein is CASSSQTPGHENF. Written as DNA, the CDR3 is TGTGCCAGCAGTTCTCAAACCCCGGGACACGAGAACTTC.

The chain is built from TRBV19 and TRBJ2-1; D call uncertain. V was trimmed by 5 bases and J by 0 bases, leaving 8 bases between them. CDR1 and CDR2 from the germline V gene are LNHDA and SQIVND (reference sequence). This CDR3 spans 14 amino acids. CDR3 amino acids: CASSPGYSYNEQFF. CDR3 bases: TGTGCCAGTAGTCCAGGCTACTCCTACAATGAGCAGTTCTTC.

The chain carries TRBV11-2 and TRBJ1-2, with D unresolved. CDR3 length equals 14 residues. From germline, CDR1 is SGHAT and CDR2 FQNNGV. V was shortened by 0 bases and J by 7 bases, with 12 bases between the two germline ends. The DNA of the CDR3 is TGTGCCAGCAGCTTAGAGAGATGGGGAGCTGGCTACACCTTC. Translated: CASSLERWGAGYTF.

V usage is TRBV7-6 and J usage is TRBJ1-3; D perhaps matches TRBD1 (5 bases). V gave up 0 bases and J gave up 0 bases, with 6 bases separating them. This CDR3 spans 15 amino acids. CDR1 SGHVS and CDR2 FNYEAQ come from the germline V gene. The CDR3 DNA follows: TGTGCCAGCAGCTTAGCTGACAGCTCTGGAAACACCATATATTTT. Encoded protein: CASSLADSSGNTIYF. Variable domain in full (rest from reference TRBV7-6 and TRBJ1-3): GAGVSQSPRYKVTKRGQDVALRCDPISGHVSLYWYRQALGQGPEFLTYFNYEAQQDKSGLPNDRFSAERPEGSISTLTIQRTEQRDSAMYRCASSLADSSGNTIYFGEGSWLTVV.

This rearrangement joins TRBV7-3 to TRBJ2-2, with D perhaps TRBD1 (5 bases). This CDR3 has 14 amino acids. CDR1 is SGHTA, CDR2 FQGTGA, per germline. V lost 2 bases and J 5 bases, leaving 9 bases between the germline ends. As DNA, the CDR3 is TGTGCCAGCAGCTTATACCAGGGAACCGGGGAGCTGTTTTTT. Residues: CASSLYQGTGELFF.

There are a few counts of this clonotype. The V gene is TRBV6-5, the J gene TRBJ1-1; the D gene is possibly TRBD1 (5 bases). Between the trimmed V and J ends, which lost 9 bases and 4 bases, there was a span of 21 bases. The germline CDR1 and CDR2 sequences are MNHEY and SVGAGI. This CDR3 is built from 15 residues. The CDR3 loop reads CASRSSSTGTTEAFF. For the CDR3, the DNA is TGTGCCAGTCGTTCCTCTAGTACAGGTACCACTGAAGCTTTCTTT.

This clonotype was observed a few times. The chain is built from TRBV20-1 and TRBJ2-1; no definite D call. V was clipped by 0 bases and J by 3 bases, with 9 bases between them. There are 14 residues in the CDR3. Germline lookup yields CDR1 DFQATT and CDR2 SNEGSKA (reference sequence). The CDR3 loop is CSARDLDFYNEQFF. DNA of the CDR3: TGCAGTGCTAGAGATCTGGATTTCTACAATGAGCAGTTCTTC.

This chain links TRBV6-1 with TRBJ1-3, with 8 bases lining up with TRBD1. The germline V gene encodes CDR1 MNHNS and CDR2 SASEGT. Trimming at V came to 6 bases and at J to 6 bases, leaving 7 bases not matched to a gene. The CDR3 is 14 amino acids. The CDR3 protein is CASSQGQAVNTIYF. CDR3 sequence (DNA): TGTGCCAGCAGCCAGGGACAGGCCGTAAACACCATATATTTT.

This chain links TRBV28 with TRBJ2-7; no clear D. V dropped 8 bases and J dropped 0 bases, with 8 bases sitting between them. Germline CDR1 MDHEN, CDR2 SYDVKM. The CDR3 extends over 12 amino acids. The CDR3 DNA reads TGTGCCAGCGAACAGCCCTCCTACGAGCAGTACTTC. Its protein is CASEQPSYEQYF. Looking up the rest from reference TRBV28 and TRBJ2-7 gives the full variable domain: DVKVTQSSRYLVKRTGEKVFLECVQDMDHENMFWYRQDPGLGLRLIYFSYDVKMKEKGDIPEGYSVSREKKERFSLILESASTNQTSMYLCASEQPSYEQYFGPGTRLTVT.

The chain carries TRBV11-3 and TRBJ2-5, with D perhaps matching TRBD1 or TRBD2 (5 bases each). Germline CDR1 is SGHNT and CDR2 is YENEEA. V was cut by 5 bases and J by 1 base, with 20 bases left in between. This CDR3 region has 17 residues. CDR3 coding DNA: TGTGCCAGCAGCAATTACCCCGGGCAGAGGGGCCAAGAGACCCAGTACTTC. It encodes CASSNYPGQRGQETQYF.

The CDR3 DNA follows: TGTGCCAGCAGTTATGGGCTAGCGGGAGCTATGAACACCGGGGAGCTGTTTTTT. Its protein product is CASSYGLAGAMNTGELFF. The chain carries TRBV6-5 and TRBJ2-2; 10 bases are a match to TRBD2. The CDR3 contains 18 residues. The germline gives CDR1 MNHEY, CDR2 SVGAGI. The ends lost 3 bases at V and 1 base at J; junction bases unmatched: 8.

V gene TRBV19 combines with J gene TRBJ1-5; D is possibly TRBD1 (5 bases). Germline V lookup: CDR1 LNHDA, CDR2 SQIVND (reference sequence). V lost 1 base and J lost 4, with 11 bases in between. CDR3 length equals 15 residues. CDR3 amino acids: CASSIGGSRNQPQHF. CDR3 sequence (DNA): TGTGCCAGTAGTATAGGGGGGTCTCGGAATCAGCCCCAGCATTTT.